This is a list of T cell receptor beta chains from one sample in a study of CD8 T cells in ankylosing spondylitis. TCRdb called the 5' RACE reads again in MiXCR, with one record for every CDR3 protein. The sample carries some 150,000 distinct CDR3 sequences, more than 9.5% recorded once. Sequenced sample: blood, either unsorted or a sorted T cell fraction (not recorded which). Every receptor here comes from a female donor with ankylosing spondylitis or in good health (not recorded which). CDR3s leave out the opening cysteine and the closing phenylalanine or tryptophan.

v_gene: TRBV12-3/TRBV12-4
CDR3aa: ASSPKTSVFPNNEQF

v_gene: TRBV29-1
CDR3aa: SVEQRGELF

v_gene: TRBV30
CDR3aa: AWTAGNTIY

v_gene: TRBV5-1
CDR3aa: ASSLPRTGLDEQY

v_gene: TRBV23-1
CDR3aa: ASSLQDKGSYNEQF

v_gene: TRBV12-3/TRBV12-4
CDR3aa: ASSLTSQAYGYT

v_gene: TRBV11-3
CDR3aa: ASRIIYRARPQH

v_gene: TRBV7-9
CDR3aa: ASSPGGDRNTEAF

v_gene: TRBV7-9
CDR3aa: ASSPSGVTDTQY

v_gene: TRBV7-2
CDR3aa: ASSSQLAGADEQY

v_gene: TRBV11-2
CDR3aa: ASSMQGPDTQY

v_gene: TRBV19
CDR3aa: ASKPLGVIYGYT

v_gene: TRBV28
CDR3aa: ASSDPADSAYGYT

v_gene: TRBV20-1
CDR3aa: SALLGTGTYNEQF

v_gene: TRBV12-3/TRBV12-4
CDR3aa: ASSPRQGREKLF

v_gene: TRBV7-9
CDR3aa: AGAGQTGTDYGYT

v_gene: TRBV12-3/TRBV12-4
CDR3aa: AFRPGQSTGELF

v_gene: TRBV12-3/TRBV12-4
CDR3aa: ASSPGGNQPQH

v_gene: TRBV4-1
CDR3aa: ASSQDLGQVEGYS

v_gene: TRBV20-1
CDR3aa: SARLLSSDDGYNEQF

v_gene: TRBV10-2
CDR3aa: ASSEGRNTEAF

v_gene: TRBV12-3/TRBV12-4
CDR3aa: ASSPPRGSPYEQY

v_gene: TRBV11-1
CDR3aa: ASSLGLGSVDYGYT

v_gene: TRBV20-1
CDR3aa: SARDGGWALLYNEQF

v_gene: TRBV19
CDR3aa: ASRKRENTEAF

v_gene: TRBV5-1
CDR3aa: ASSLGIQGAADTQY

v_gene: TRBV6-5
CDR3aa: ASSYVVPGANVLT

v_gene: TRBV15
CDR3aa: ATSSRRSAGTDTQY

v_gene: TRBV10-2
CDR3aa: ASRDSREAF

v_gene: TRBV2
CDR3aa: ASRRSRVGTDTQY

v_gene: TRBV13
CDR3aa: AMSPGLVCGELF

v_gene: TRBV11-2
CDR3aa: ASSHPGQGSAGNTIY

v_gene: TRBV6-4
CDR3aa: ASSVQGSYNEQF